The clone carrying this TCR beta chain has more than one count but fewer than ten. TCRdb re-called the 5' RACE reads through MiXCR, storing one row per CDR3 protein. The repertoire holds around 230,000 distinct CDR3 sequences, with approximately 6.8% as singletons. Looked up from germline, CDR1 is DFQATT and CDR2 is SNEGSKA (reference sequence). The length of the CDR3 is 13 residues. V was shortened by 3 bases and J by 6 bases, with 13 bases between the two germline ends. This entry is derived from a study of T cells after yellow fever vaccination. The sequencing here drew on CD4+ T cells sorted from PBMCs, taken on the day of the yellow fever booster vaccination. This receptor was taken from a man under 40 who received the YFV17D yellow fever vaccine. The V gene is TRBV20-1, the J gene TRBJ2-3; D remains unclear. The CDR3 sequence is CSASMAGLDTQYF. DNA of the CDR3: TGCAGTGCTAGTATGGCAGGCCTGGATACGCAGTATTTT.